The 22 T cell receptor beta chains below come from one sample, sequenced in a study of cytomegalovirus exposure and HLA in healthy donors. This PCR relied on a set of 60 Vbeta primers and 13 Jbeta primers. TCRdb's table, derived via immunoSEQ multiplex PCR, lists solely in-frame clones and lacks some. The sample data list 20,000 to 25,000 clones. The source material was PBMCs. These receptors were obtained from a male donor in good health and CMV-seropositive.

The chain has TRBV6-6 and TRBJ2-7; TRBD1 might be the D (6 bases). Germline values: CDR1 MNHNY, CDR2 SVGAGI (reference sequence). V lost 4 bases and J 1 base, leaving 17 bases between the germline ends. This CDR3 comprises 16 residues. The DNA of the CDR3 is TGTGCCAGCAGTTCACCGGACCGGGACAAGTCCTACGAGCAGTACTTC. This sequence encodes CASSSPDRDKSYEQYF.

This clone is called large based on its frequency. The J gene is TRBJ1-2, the V gene TRBV7-9; TRBD1 agrees at 9 bases. The CDR3 is 13 residues long. With V trimmed by 5 bases and J by 6 bases, 4 bases remained unmatched. Germline V gives CDR1 SEHNR, CDR2 FQNEAQ (reference sequence). Written as DNA, the CDR3 is TGTGCCAGCAGCCCGGGACAGGGTGATGGCTACACCTTC. Protein sequence: CASSPGQGDGYTF.

The chain combines TRBV30 with TRBJ1-1; D not certain. Per germline, CDR1 GTSNPN and CDR2 SVGIG (reference sequence). The V gene lost 4 bases and the J gene lost 2 bases, with 17 bases spanning the gap. The CDR3 covers 15 residues. CDR3 in DNA: TGTGCCTGGAAGAGTTCAACTGCGGGTAACACTGAAGCTTTCTTT. Amino acids: CAWKSSTAGNTEAFF.

The chain combines TRBV29-1 with TRBJ1-1; TRBD1 is a possible D gene (5 bases). V was clipped by 6 bases and J by 1 base, with 12 bases between them. The germline V gene encodes CDR1 SQVTM and CDR2 ANQGSEA. This CDR3 has 13 residues. CDR3 DNA: TGCAGCGTCGCCCAGGGTGGGAACACTGAAGCTTTCTTT. Translating it yields CSVAQGGNTEAFF.

The gene calls are TRBV5-4 and TRBJ2-2; D perhaps matches TRBD2 (6 bases). This CDR3 has 18 amino acids. Germline CDR1 and CDR2: SGHNT and YYREEE (reference sequence). Trimming stripped 0 bases from V and 1 base from J, with 16 bases between. Here the CDR3 DNA reads TGTGCCAGCAGCTTGGGATCTAGGGCGGGAAGGAACACCGGGGAGCTGTTTTTT. This codes for CASSLGSRAGRNTGELFF.

This chain links TRBV29-1 with TRBJ1-2, with 7 bases aligning to TRBD1. With V trimmed by 4 bases and J by 4 bases, 6 bases remained unmatched. The CDR3 sequence is 13 residues long. Per the germline V gene, CDR1 is SQVTM and CDR2 is ANQGSEA. The CDR3 DNA is TGCAGCGTTGCGACAGGGACAAGCTATGGCTACACCTTC. It specifies CSVATGTSYGYTF.

This chain links TRBV18 with TRBJ1-5, with 8 bases that match TRBD1. V shed 4 bases, J shed 4 bases, and the junction held 6 bases outside the gene matches. Germline CDR1 reads KGHSH; CDR2 reads LQKENI. This CDR3 is built from 15 residues. The CDR3 region is CASSQTGVENQPQHF. Written as DNA, the CDR3 is TGTGCCAGCTCACAGACAGGGGTAGAGAATCAGCCCCAGCATTTT.

The chain couples TRBV6-1 to TRBJ1-6; 8 bases are a match to TRBD1. In germline, CDR1 is MNHNS, CDR2 SASEGT. CDR3 length: 15 residues. V trimming: 1 base; J trimming: 7 bases; junction bases outside the gene matches: 3. CDR3 nucleotides: TGTGCCAGCAGTGAAGTCGGACAGGGCAATTCACCCCTCCACTTT. Translated, it gives CASSEVGQGNSPLHF.

This rearrangement joins TRBV5-1 to TRBJ1-4, with 11 bases that match TRBD1. J was trimmed by 5 bases and V by 4 bases; bases with no gene match: 1. The CDR3 has 14 amino acids. Germline lookup yields CDR1 SGHRS and CDR2 YFSETQ. DNA for the CDR3: TGCGCCAGCAGCCGGGACAGGGGGAATGAAAAACTGTTTTTT. Its protein is CASSRDRGNEKLFF. Using reference TRBV5-1 and TRBJ1-4 for the parts outside the CDR3, the full variable domain is KAGVTQTPRYLIKTRGQQVTLSCSPISGHRSVSWYQQTPGQGLQFLFEYFSETQRNKGNFPGRFSGRQFSNSRSEMNVSTLELGDSALYLCASSRDRGNEKLFFGSGTQLSVL.

The chain combines TRBV11-2 with TRBJ2-7, with TRBD1 identical over 8 bases. V lost 1 base and J lost 3; bases outside the gene matches: 2. Germline V gene lookup returns CDR1 SGHAT and CDR2 FQNNGV. The CDR3 has 14 amino acids. CDR3 coding DNA: TGTGCCAGCAGCTTAGGAACAGGGGGCTACGAGCAGTACTTC. This sequence encodes CASSLGTGGYEQYF.

The chain has TRBV6-5 and TRBJ2-7; a possible D gene is TRBD1 (5 bases). Trimming left V 2 bases short and J 0 bases short, with 11 bases between. The CDR3 is 15 residues long. Germline V CDR1 and CDR2: MNHEY, SVGAGI. The chain's CDR3 is CASSYGAGASYEQYF. CDR3 nucleotide sequence: TGTGCCAGCAGTTACGGGGCAGGCGCCTCCTACGAGCAGTACTTC.

The genes are TRBV30 and TRBJ1-6; D ambiguous. In germline, CDR1 is GTSNPN, CDR2 SVGIG (reference sequence). The CDR3 loop spans 15 amino acids. Deletions cut 2 bases from V and 7 bases from J, with 15 bases between. Here the CDR3 reads CAWSLMTLQNSPLHF. For the CDR3, the DNA is TGTGCCTGGAGTCTCATGACCTTACAGAATTCACCCCTCCACTTT.

The V and J genes are TRBV4-1 and TRBJ2-7, with 10 positions matching TRBD1. The CDR3 length is 15 residues. In germline, CDR1 is MGHRA, CDR2 YSYEKL. With 3 bases clipped from V and 12 bases from J, the junction kept 14 bases outside the gene matches. The CDR3 bases are TGCGCCAGCAGCCACCTCGGGACAGGGGCTTTCCCCCTGTACTTC. This codes for CASSHLGTGAFPLYF.

The genes are TRBV5-1 and TRBJ2-7; 11 nucleotides line up with TRBD1. This CDR3 has 15 amino acids. Germline CDR1 is SGHRS and CDR2 is YFSETQ. The V gene end was trimmed by 3 bases and the J gene end by 2 bases; junction bases not matched to a gene: 4. The chain's CDR3 is CASSYGDRGAYEQYF. As DNA, the CDR3 is TGCGCCAGCAGCTACGGGGACAGGGGGGCCTACGAGCAGTACTTC.

V usage is TRBV29-1 and J usage is TRBJ2-2; TRBD1 aligns across 8 bases. J gave up 6 bases and V 5 bases, and 8 bases lay outside the gene matches. The CDR3 is 14 amino acids. The germline gives CDR1 SQVTM, CDR2 ANQGSEA. CDR3 sequence (DNA): TGCAGCGTTCCGGGACAGGTCCATCCCGGGGAGCTGTTTTTT. Translation: CSVPGQVHPGELFF.

This chain links TRBV6-5 with TRBJ2-7, with 8 nucleotides matching TRBD2. The length of the CDR3 is 13 residues. V lost 7 bases and J lost 0; bases outside the gene matches: 2. The V gene's germline CDR1 is MNHEY and CDR2 SVGAGI. The CDR3 region has the DNA TGTGCCAGCAAACGGGGGGGCTCCTACGAGCAGTACTTC. It encodes CASKRGGSYEQYF.

The J gene is TRBJ1-4, the V gene TRBV4-1, with a weak D call TRBD1 (5 bases). The germline V gene encodes CDR1 MGHRA and CDR2 YSYEKL. The CDR3 has 16 amino acids. V lost 4 bases and J lost 7, with 19 bases in between. The CDR3 reads CASSPTTGPRGEKLFF. The CDR3 nucleotides read TGCGCCAGCAGCCCAACTACGGGACCGCGGGGTGAAAAACTGTTTTTT.

V gene TRBV4-1 combines with J gene TRBJ2-7; D might be TRBD2 (5 bases). Germline V gene lookup returns CDR1 MGHRA and CDR2 YSYEKL. Trimming cost V 1 base and J 5 bases, with 15 bases left between them. This CDR3 has 15 residues. CDR3 DNA sequence: TGCGCCAGCAGCCAAGTCTTAGGGAGATCCCACGAGCAGTACTTC. This encodes CASSQVLGRSHEQYF.

V and J are TRBV19 and TRBJ1-5, with 8 bases lining up with TRBD1. The CDR3 contains 15 residues. V was clipped by 2 bases and J by 8 bases; unmatched bases: 8. Germline V gives CDR1 LNHDA, CDR2 SQIVND (reference sequence). This CDR3 is CASSIPGQESEPQHF. The CDR3 DNA sequence: TGTGCCAGTAGTATACCGGGACAGGAAAGTGAGCCCCAGCATTTT. The whole variable domain, remainder taken from reference TRBV19 and TRBJ1-5, is DGGITQSPKYLFRKEGQNVTLSCEQNLNHDAMYWYRQDPGQGLRLIYYSQIVNDFQKGDIAEGYSVSREKKESFPLTVTSAQKNPTAFYLCASSIPGQESEPQHFGDGTRLSIL.

The chain recombines TRBV5-6 with TRBJ2-4; possibly TRBD2 for D (5 bases). Trimming shortened V by 5 bases and J by 2 bases, and 20 bases separated the two germline ends. The CDR3 contains 17 residues. Germline loops: CDR1 SGHDT, CDR2 YYEEEE. CDR3 amino acids: CASSWLGRSSTKNIQYF. The CDR3 nucleotides read TGTGCCAGCAGTTGGTTGGGGAGAAGCAGCACCAAAAACATTCAGTACTTC.

The V gene is TRBV28, the J gene TRBJ2-5, with a tentative D call TRBD1 (6 bases). This CDR3 comprises 14 residues. V lost 1 base and J lost 2, with 8 bases in between. Germline loops: CDR1 MDHEN, CDR2 SYDVKM. CDR3 sequence reads: CASSLLGTQETQYF. The CDR3 nucleotides read TGTGCCAGCAGTTTATTGGGGACACAAGAGACCCAGTACTTC.

This rearrangement joins TRBV5-8 to TRBJ1-1; D not certain. Germline lookup yields CDR1 SGHTS and CDR2 YDEGEE. V lost 9 bases to trimming and J lost 4 bases, with 22 bases between them. This CDR3 comprises 15 residues. CDR3 in amino acids: CATLRSGSLVTEAFF. The DNA of the CDR3 is TGTGCCACCCTAAGATCGGGGTCCTTAGTCACTGAAGCTTTCTTT.